This T cell receptor beta chain emerged from a study of shared clonotypes between healthy human individuals. Trimming left V 5 bases short and J 6 bases short, with 8 bases between. The CDR3 extends over 11 amino acids. Germline V lookup: CDR1 SGHTA, CDR2 FQGNSA. Original processing notes: Because ImmunoSEQ provided only junction sequences with no quality scores, the filtering differed. Assay: immunoSEQ multiplex PCR; the TCRdb copy retains only in-frame clones and omits some. That table is the source of V, J and clone size, and D and trimming were worked out from the DNA. This table has about 1.5 million clones, 95% to 97% appearing once. Study observations and caveats: As a rule, naive subsets had a larger estimated richness than memory subsets.

To note about this clone: The antigen is unknown.

The V gene is TRBV7-2, the J gene TRBJ2-7, with D uncertain. The sequenced material came from naive CD4+ T cells sorted from blood. Subset: CD45RA+ positively selected. The TCR comes from a man under 40 in good health. CDR3 sequence (DNA): TGTGCCAGCAGCCACCGGTCCGAGCAGTACTTC. Encoded protein: CASSHRSEQYF.